The clone carrying this T cell receptor beta chain was observed a single time. The antigen is unknown. A multiplex PCR was run with 60 Vbeta primers and 13 Jbeta primers. Authors' processing steps: The authors later counted around 80 million unique TCR beta chains, some 11 million of them shared. TCRdb's copy holds only in-frame clones and misses some; the assay was immunoSEQ multiplex PCR. That table is the source of V, J and clone size, and D and trimming were worked out from the DNA. The table records over 30,000 clones, about 79% of them present only once. The V gene lost 3 bases and the J gene lost 8 bases, with 10 bases spanning the gap. Germline CDR1 KGHSH, CDR2 LQKENI. CDR3 length: 12 residues. The data stem from a study of cytomegalovirus exposure and HLA in healthy donors. Study-level background: From about 179 million T cells, an earlier analysis saw 120 million or so unique TCR beta sequences. Study-wide results and limits: Only CMV serostatus was available as immune exposure information. According to a later analysis, donors in an Asian-associated ancestry cluster reportedly had fewer N-insertions than the approximately 670-donor mean.

This sequence originates from a woman aged 18-30 years in good health and CMV-seronegative. This chain connects TRBV18 to TRBJ1-1; D is perhaps TRBD1 (6 bases). The sample was PBMCs. The CDR3 nucleotides are TGTGCCAGCTCACCCTCGACAGGAGAAGCTTTCTTT. Translation: CASSPSTGEAFF.